Listed below are T cell receptor beta chains from one sample, sequenced in a study of blood T cell repertoires in COVID-19. Some clones are missing from TCRdb's copy, which holds only in-frame ones; the method was immunoSEQ multiplex PCR. The sample carries roughly 320,000 clones, more than 75% recorded once. The material sequenced was peripheral blood. The receptors derive from a man between 65 and 80 years old with acute or convalescent COVID-19. Both conserved end residues are part of each CDR3. The D gene is left open where the match is weak. Clone size is given for some rows only: seen once, a few or many times, or a class if the clone is expanded.

>TRBJ2-5|TRBV28|-|-
TGTGCCAGCAGTTCCGTGGGAGCAGAGACCCAGTACTTC
CASSSVGAETQYF
>TRBJ1-1|TRBV4-2|-|-
TGTGCCAGCAGCCAAGATCCTAAGGGGGAGGGAGCTTTCTTT
CASSQDPKGEGAFF
>TRBJ2-1|TRBV5-1|TRBD1|-
TGCGCCAGCAGCATTCGGCAGGGGGCCGGTGAGCAGTTCTTC
CASSIRQGAGEQFF
>TRBJ2-2|TRBV6-6|-|once
TGTGCCAGCAGTTTCTGGACGGGGAACCCCGGGGAGCTGTTTTTT
CASSFWTGNPGELFF
>TRBJ1-5|TRBV6-1|TRBD1|-
TGTGCCAGCAGTGCGGACAGGGTTGCGAGCAATCAGCCCCAGCATTTT
CASSADRVASNQPQHF
>TRBJ1-5|TRBV4-1|-|-
TGCGCCAGCAGCCAAGAGTCTCGCGTTGATAGCAATCAGCCCCAGCATTTT
CASSQESRVDSNQPQHF
>TRBJ1-2|TRBV7-9|-|-
TGTGCCAGCAGCTTGTACGGAGACTATGGCTACACCTTC
CASSLYGDYGYTF
>TRBJ2-5|TRBV9|TRBD2|once
TGTGCCAGCAGCGATAGCGGGGGGGCCGGGGAGACCCAGTACTTC
CASSDSGGAGETQYF
>TRBJ2-5|TRBV15|-|-
TGTGCCACCAGCAGAGAGGGTGGGGCGCGGGAGACCCAGTACTTC
CATSREGGARETQYF
>TRBJ2-7|TRBV19|-|-
TGTGCCAGTAGTACCTTGGGACACCTCTACGAGCAGTACTTC
CASSTLGHLYEQYF
>TRBJ2-7|TRBV6-6|TRBD1|-
TGTGCCAGCAGACTACAGGGGATGTCCTACGAGCAGTACTTC
CASRLQGMSYEQYF
>TRBJ1-5|TRBV2|TRBD1|-
TGTGCCAGCAGTGGGCAGGGGGCTAGTCAGCCCCAGCATTTT
CASSGQGASQPQHF
>TRBJ2-1|TRBV3-1/TRBV3-2|-|-
TGTGCCAGCAGCCAACCAGGTATAAATGAGCAGTTCTTC
CASSQPGINEQFF
>TRBJ2-1|TRBV5-1|-|-
TGCGCCAGCAGCTTGGGGTGGGGCGGAGGGTCCTACAATGAGCAGTTCTTC
CASSLGWGGGSYNEQFF
>TRBJ1-4|TRBV5-1|TRBD1|-
TGCGCCAGCAGCACCGGACAGGGGAGGTCTGAAAAACTGTTTTTT
CASSTGQGRSEKLFF
>TRBJ2-1|TRBV12-5|-|-
TGTGCTAGTGGTTTGGGACTTATGCAGTTCTTC
CASGLGLMQFF
>TRBJ1-3|TRBV7-2|TRBD1|-
TGTGCCAGCAGCTTAGGACAGGGGGTAGACACCATATATTTT
CASSLGQGVDTIYF
>TRBJ2-1|TRBV27|TRBD2|-
TGTGCCAGCAGCCGCAGCGGGAGTTCCCCCCTTGAGCAGTTCTTC
CASSRSGSSPLEQFF
>TRBJ2-7|TRBV19|-|-
TGTGCCGATTTACAGGGAATGAGTGAGCAGTACTTC
CADLQGMSEQYF